This T cell receptor beta chain was recorded in a study of T cell repertoires in cytomegalovirus infection. On the study more broadly: Matching HLA type and CMV infection were both indicated by public TCR beta signatures.

TCRdb independently ran MiXCR on the reads; one entry per CDR3 protein. The sample comprises approximately 990,000 distinct CDR3 sequences, about a third of which are singletons, and 13% rests with the top ten. Overall study results and limits: Identification of carriers of CMV plus the relevant HLA was achieved through cumulative public TCR beta family frequency. The ex vivo response showed dominance by HLA-C-restricted CMV-specific TCR beta clonotypes.

In its sample, this clonotype was seen a few times. Its specificity is not known. Trimming removed 0 bases from V and 3 bases from J, with 8 bases in between. The CDR3 loop spans 15 amino acids. Germline V lookup: CDR1 SGHVS, CDR2 FNYEAQ. This specimen consisted of cultured CD8+ T cells from PBMCs, obtained from culture after CMV antigen stimulation. The TCR sequence derives from a human donor in good health (CMV status not recorded). Some clones in this sample may be carry-over from other donors' samples. The rearrangement links TRBV7-6 to TRBJ2-2; D is unclear. The CDR3 DNA is TGTGCCAGCAGCTTAGCTGGCTACCACACCGGGGAGCTGTTTTTT. The encoded protein is CASSLAGYHTGELFF. Looking up the rest from reference TRBV7-6 and TRBJ2-2 gives the full variable domain: GAGVSQSPRYKVTKRGQDVALRCDPISGHVSLYWYRQALGQGPEFLTYFNYEAQQDKSGLPNDRFSAERPEGSISTLTIQRTEQRDSAMYRCASSLAGYHTGELFFGEGSRLTVL.